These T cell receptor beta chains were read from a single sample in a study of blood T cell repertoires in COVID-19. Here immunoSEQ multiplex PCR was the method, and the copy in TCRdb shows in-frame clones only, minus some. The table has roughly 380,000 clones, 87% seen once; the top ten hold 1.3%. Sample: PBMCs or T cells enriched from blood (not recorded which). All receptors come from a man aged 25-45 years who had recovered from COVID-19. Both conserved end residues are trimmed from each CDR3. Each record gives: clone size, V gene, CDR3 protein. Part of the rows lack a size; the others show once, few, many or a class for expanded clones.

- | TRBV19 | ASGPTSGYNEQF
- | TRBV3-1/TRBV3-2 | ASSHERADTNTEAF
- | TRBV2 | ASSGGALPSYNEQF
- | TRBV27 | ASSPAGATEAF
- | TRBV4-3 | ASSLTLRESSYNSPLH
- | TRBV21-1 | ASSKGRENYGYT
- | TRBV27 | ASSPEGIGTGETGELF
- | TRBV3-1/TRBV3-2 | ASSQNQGYGYT
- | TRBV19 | ASSMYSRGGPYTGELF
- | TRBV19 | ASSIDRYNYGYT
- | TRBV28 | ASSLSPRGGYT
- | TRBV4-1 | ASSQGDRDQPQH
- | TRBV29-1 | SASSSNQPQH
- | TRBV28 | ASSFLGQGINQPQH
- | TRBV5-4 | ASSPRGQGSGNTIY
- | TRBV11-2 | ASSLDRGGLAGEETDTQY
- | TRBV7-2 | ASSLRGGGAF
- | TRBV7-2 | ASSPRVSTNEKLF
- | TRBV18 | ASSPDSNEKLF
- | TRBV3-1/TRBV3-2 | ASSQDPSAQETQY
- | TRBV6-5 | ASTTTGNSGNTIY
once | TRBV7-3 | ASSYGILAGGLSNEQF
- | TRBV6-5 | ASRMGGEGEKLF
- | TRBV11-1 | ASSLVAAANTEAF
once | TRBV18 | ASSSGTGNQETQY
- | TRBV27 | ASSPRTGGFHEQY
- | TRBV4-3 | ASSQDPGANTGELF
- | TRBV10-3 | AIGRDLFTDTQY
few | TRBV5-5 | ASSPTGQGAGQPQH
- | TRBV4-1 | ASSLDRTVMNTEAF
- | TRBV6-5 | ASSYSTGTEAF
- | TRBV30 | AWSAGGLNQPQH
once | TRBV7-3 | ARPFEKSSEETQY
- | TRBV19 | ASSIGVGNSPLH
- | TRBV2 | ASSLGQGYQPQH
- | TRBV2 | ASTQGGTQY
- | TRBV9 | ASSHPLETRNQNEQF
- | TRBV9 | ASSVEGQAPAEAF
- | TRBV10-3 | AISGTGEGRQY
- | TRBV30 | AWRVAGAFIGTDTQY
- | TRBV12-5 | ASGPGQGVHEQY
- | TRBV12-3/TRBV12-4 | ASKFGGDYGYT